This TCR beta chain comes out of a study of cytotoxic CD8 clonotypes in ibrutinib-treated CLL. Study as a whole: Response was recorded as partial in approximately 25 patients and complete in 2; at median roughly 62 months, around 15 remained remitted and some 12 had progressed.

V was trimmed by 1 base and J by 0 bases, leaving 9 bases between them. Germline-derived CDR1 and CDR2 are LGHNT and FRNRAP. The CDR3 consists of 15 residues. The repertoire was sequenced with immunoSEQ multiplex PCR; TCRdb's copy has only in-frame clones and lacks some. The data show 130,000 or so clones, with roughly 80% seen just once and about 27% held by the top ten. This TCR was sampled from a human donor with chronic lymphocytic leukemia. The V gene is TRBV12-5, the J gene TRBJ2-5; D remains ambiguous. The sequencing used PBMCs, collected after 12 months of ibrutinib treatment. CDR3 protein: CASGLGTSYQETQYF. The CDR3 nucleotides read TGTGCTAGTGGTTTGGGGACCTCGTACCAAGAGACCCAGTACTTC.